These T cell receptor beta chains were read from a single sample in a study of blood T cell repertoires in COVID-19. This table comes from immunoSEQ multiplex PCR, and its TCRdb copy is limited to in-frame clones, with some not included. The sample shows some 250,000 clones, approximately 80% of them seen only once. Sequencing was performed on peripheral blood. These receptors all come from a man aged 60 to 75 with acute or convalescent COVID-19. Both conserved end residues are part of each CDR3. A D gene is named only where the DNA matches it firmly. Expanded clones are given a class, and other clones once, few, many or no size at all.

>TRBD2|TRBV5-1|few|TRBJ2-2
TGCGCCAGCAGCTTGGTCGACGGGAGGGGGACCGGGGAGCTGTTTTTT
CASSLVDGRGTGELFF
>.|TRBV6-5|.|TRBJ1-1
TGTGCCAGCAGTTACTCGCGGGGGCTTCGGACTGAAGCTTTCTTT
CASSYSRGLRTEAFF
>.|TRBV2|.|TRBJ1-1
TGTGCCAGCAGGAACGGGATGAACACTGAAGCTTTCTTT
CASRNGMNTEAFF
>TRBD1|TRBV9|.|TRBJ1-2
TGTGCCAGCAGCGTAGCTAGGAGGGGGCTTTTGTGCTATGGCTACACCTTC
CASSVARRGLLCYGYTF
>.|TRBV6-5|few|TRBJ2-3
TGTGCCAGCAGATCTGGGTCCGCAGGGTCAGATACGCAGTATTTT
CASRSGSAGSDTQYF
>TRBD2|TRBV2|.|TRBJ2-1
TGTGCCAGCAGTGCGCAACTAGCGGGGGGGTCTTACAATGAGCAGTTCTTC
CASSAQLAGGSYNEQFF
>TRBD1|TRBV27|.|TRBJ2-5
TGTGCCAGCAGTCCAACAGGGGGGATCCGGGAGACCCAGTACTTC
CASSPTGGIRETQYF
>.|TRBV3-1/TRBV3-2|.|TRBJ1-1
TGTGCCAGCAGCCCTGGACAGACGAACACTGAAGCTTTCTTT
CASSPGQTNTEAFF
>.|TRBV7-9|few|TRBJ1-3
TGTGCCAGCAGCTTGGGTGCGGGTGACCGCTCTGGAAACACCATATATTTT
CASSLGAGDRSGNTIYF
>.|TRBV29-1|.|TRBJ2-7
TGCAGCGTTGAAGAGTTTGGACAGAGATCCTACGAGCAGTACTTC
CSVEEFGQRSYEQYF
>.|TRBV28|.|TRBJ2-3
TGTGCCAGCATCGGTGGGAGTTCAGATACGCAGTATTTT
CASIGGSSDTQYF
>TRBD2|TRBV19|.|TRBJ2-6
TGTGCCAGTATCGGGGGGTACTCTGGGGCCAACGTCCTGACTTTC
CASIGGYSGANVLTF
>.|TRBV14|.|TRBJ2-7
TGTGCCAGCAGCCAGCGGGTGGGTCGCTACGAGCAGTACTTC
CASSQRVGRYEQYF